The 8 T cell receptor beta chains below were found in one sample sequenced in a study of blood T cell repertoires in COVID-19. Generated by immunoSEQ multiplex PCR, the TCRdb table keeps only in-frame clones and is missing some. The sample lists hundreds of thousands of clones, 85% to 90% occurring once. Specimen: PBMCs or T cells enriched from blood (not recorded which). The receptors were gathered from a woman aged 18-30 years with acute COVID-19.

This clone was counted a single time. V and J are TRBV7-2 and TRBJ1-4; D is undetermined. Trimming removed 5 bases from V and 0 bases from J, with 13 bases in between. The CDR3 is made up of 16 amino acids. CDR1 and CDR2 from the germline V gene are SGHTA and FQGNSA. CDR3 amino acids: CASSPDRGATNEKLFF. The CDR3 region has the DNA TGTGCCAGCAGCCCAGATAGAGGTGCAACTAATGAAAAACTGTTTTTT.

This chain links TRBV4-2 with TRBJ1-5; D is unresolved. In germline, CDR1 is LGHNA, CDR2 YNFKEQ. Trimming took 4 bases from V and 4 from J, leaving 11 bases between them. This CDR3 has 14 amino acids. The CDR3 spells CASSLGEENQPQHF. The CDR3 DNA sequence: TGTGCCAGCAGCCTCGGGGAAGAAAATCAGCCCCAGCATTTT.

This clone was seen a few times. J is TRBJ2-7 and V is TRBV27, with D possibly being TRBD2 (5 bases). Germline CDR1 reads MNHEY; CDR2 reads SMNVEV (reference sequence). V lost 0 bases and J 3 bases, leaving 15 bases between the germline ends. The CDR3 loop spans 16 amino acids. CDR3 bases: TGTGCCAGCAGTTTATCGGTTTATGACGGGGACTACGAGCAGTACTTC. Encoded protein: CASSLSVYDGDYEQYF.

This clone is judged medium-sized. In DNA, the CDR3 is TGTGCCAGCAGTTTGACTGGGAACTATGGCTACACCTTC. It specifies CASSLTGNYGYTF. The chain couples TRBV27 to TRBJ1-2; D ambiguous. This CDR3 spans 13 amino acids. From germline, CDR1 is MNHEY and CDR2 SMNVEV (reference sequence). V lost 3 bases and J 2 bases, leaving 7 bases between the germline ends.

V usage is TRBV30 and J usage is TRBJ1-1; D unresolved. This CDR3 region has 14 residues. With 2 bases removed from V and 0 bases from J, the gap between germline ends came to 10 bases. Germline-derived CDR1 and CDR2 are GTSNPN and SVGIG (reference sequence). DNA of the CDR3: TGTGCCTGGAGTCAGGTAGAAATGAACACTGAAGCTTTCTTT. As protein: CAWSQVEMNTEAFF.

The V and J genes are TRBV30 and TRBJ1-5, with D hard to call. Germline CDR1 GTSNPN, CDR2 SVGIG (reference sequence). The CDR3 has 12 residues. CDR3 amino acids: CAAGLSNQPQHF. DNA for the CDR3: TGTGCGGCTGGTCTTAGCAATCAGCCCCAGCATTTT.

The rearrangement uses TRBV28 and TRBJ2-2, with 8 positions matching TRBD1. Germline CDR1 reads MDHEN; CDR2 reads SYDVKM. Trimming took 4 bases from V and 0 from J; bases not matched to a gene: 13. The CDR3 length is 19 residues. The CDR3 protein is CASSSTTPQGAPNTGELFF. Here the CDR3 DNA reads TGTGCCAGCAGTTCCACGACACCTCAGGGGGCGCCGAACACCGGGGAGCTGTTTTTT.

The J gene is TRBJ2-5, the V gene TRBV7-2; the match to TRBD2 covers 9 bases. The CDR3 consists of 17 residues. Unmatched junction bases numbered 11, after V lost 4 bases and J lost 2 bases. Germline CDR1 SGHTA, CDR2 FQGNSA. DNA of the CDR3: TGTGCCAGCAGCTCCCGACTCCAGACTAGCGGTCAAGAGACCCAGTACTTC. This sequence encodes CASSSRLQTSGQETQYF.